This T cell receptor beta chain was found in a study of shared clonotypes between healthy human individuals. Germline V gene lookup returns CDR1 MNHNS and CDR2 SASEGT. CDR3 length equals 13 residues. Deletions cut 6 bases from V and 0 bases from J, with 9 bases between. Bulk PBMC genomic DNA spanned ten immunoSEQ deep plates. Clones were sequenced by immunoSEQ multiplex PCR, and TCRdb holds only the in-frame ones, with some missing. The sample yields 500,000 to 650,000 clones, roughly 79% seen once. The V call is TRBV6-1, the J call TRBJ2-7; D perhaps matches TRBD1 (6 bases). This clonotype was sampled from a woman aged 40 to 50 in good health. Some clones in this sample may be carry-over from other donors' samples. Sequencing was performed on PBMCs. CDR3 residues: CASSWTDSYEQYF. The CDR3 nucleotides read TGTGCCAGCAGCTGGACAGACTCCTACGAGCAGTACTTC.